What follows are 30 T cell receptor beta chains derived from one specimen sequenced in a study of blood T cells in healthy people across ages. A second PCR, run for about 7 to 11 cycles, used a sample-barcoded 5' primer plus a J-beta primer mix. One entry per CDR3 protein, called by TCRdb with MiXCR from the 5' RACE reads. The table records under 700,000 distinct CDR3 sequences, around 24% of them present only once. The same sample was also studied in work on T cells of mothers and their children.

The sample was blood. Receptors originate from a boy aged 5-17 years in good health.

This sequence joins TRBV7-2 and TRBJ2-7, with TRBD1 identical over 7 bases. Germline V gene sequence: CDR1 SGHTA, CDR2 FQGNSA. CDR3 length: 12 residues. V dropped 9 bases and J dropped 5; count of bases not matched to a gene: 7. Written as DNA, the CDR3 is TGTGCCAGTAGACAGGGTGGAAACGAGCAGTACTTC. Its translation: CASRQGGNEQYF.

The CDR3 loop is CASSHISGGETQYF. The CDR3 DNA follows: TGTGCCAGCAGCCATATCTCGGGTGGCGAGACCCAGTACTTC. V and J are TRBV5-6 and TRBJ2-5; D not resolved. The CDR3 has 14 amino acids. The ends were cut back, 4 bases at V and 5 bases at J, with 15 bases in the middle. CDR1 SGHDT and CDR2 YYEEEE come from the germline V gene.

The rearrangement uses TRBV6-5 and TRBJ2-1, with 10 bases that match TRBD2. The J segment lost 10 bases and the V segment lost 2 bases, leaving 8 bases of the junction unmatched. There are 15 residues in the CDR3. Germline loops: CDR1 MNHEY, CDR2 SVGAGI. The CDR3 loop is CASSYGLAGVEEQFF. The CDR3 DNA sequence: TGTGCCAGCAGTTACGGGCTAGCGGGAGTAGAGGAGCAGTTCTTC.

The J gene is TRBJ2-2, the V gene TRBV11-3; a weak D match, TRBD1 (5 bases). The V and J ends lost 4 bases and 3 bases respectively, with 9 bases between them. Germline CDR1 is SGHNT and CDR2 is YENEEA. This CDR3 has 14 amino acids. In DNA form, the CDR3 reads TGTGCCAGCAGCTCACAGGAGCACACCGGGGAGCTGTTTTTT. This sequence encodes CASSSQEHTGELFF.

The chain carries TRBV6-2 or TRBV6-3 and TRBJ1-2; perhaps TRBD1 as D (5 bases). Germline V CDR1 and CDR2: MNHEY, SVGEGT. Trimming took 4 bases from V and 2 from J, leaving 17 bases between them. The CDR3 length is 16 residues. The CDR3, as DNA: TGTGCCAGCAGTTCGTTTAAAACAGGAGTCAACTATGGCTACACCTTC. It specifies CASSSFKTGVNYGYTF.

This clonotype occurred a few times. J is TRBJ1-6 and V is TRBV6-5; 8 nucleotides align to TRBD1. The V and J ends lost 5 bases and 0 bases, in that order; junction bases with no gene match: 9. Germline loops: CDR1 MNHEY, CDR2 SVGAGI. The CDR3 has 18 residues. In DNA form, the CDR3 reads TGTGCCAGCAGTCTTTCCCAGGGGGCCAGCTCCTATAATTCACCCCTCCACTTT. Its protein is CASSLSQGASSYNSPLHF.

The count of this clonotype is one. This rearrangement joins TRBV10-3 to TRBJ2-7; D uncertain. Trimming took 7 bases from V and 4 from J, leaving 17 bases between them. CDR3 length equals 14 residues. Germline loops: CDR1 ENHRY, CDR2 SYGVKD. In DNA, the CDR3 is TGTGCCATCACCGAATCAACCCGGATTTACGAGCAGTACTTC. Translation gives CAITESTRIYEQYF.

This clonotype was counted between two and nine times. As DNA, the CDR3 is TGTGCCAGCAGTTCCCCCCCTAACTTGGAGCAGTACTTC. It encodes CASSSPPNLEQYF. V is TRBV27 and J is TRBJ2-1; D gene ambiguous. The J call may not be correct, given that the DNA end is closer to TRBJ2-7. The CDR3 totals 13 residues. Germline V lookup: CDR1 MNHEY, CDR2 SMNVEV (reference sequence).

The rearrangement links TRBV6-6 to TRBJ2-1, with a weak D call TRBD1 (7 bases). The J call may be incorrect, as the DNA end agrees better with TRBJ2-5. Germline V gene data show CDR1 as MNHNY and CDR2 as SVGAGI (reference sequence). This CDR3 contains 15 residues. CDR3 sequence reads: CASSPTSRGEETQYF. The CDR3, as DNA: TGTGCCAGCAGTCCTACTAGCAGGGGGGAAGAGACCCAGTACTTC.

The chain's CDR3 is CSARDYRSKSSGNTIYF. CDR3 DNA: TGCAGTGCTAGAGATTACAGGTCAAAGTCCTCTGGAAACACCATATATTTT. This rearrangement joins TRBV20-1 to TRBJ1-3, with D maybe TRBD1 (5 bases). V lost 0 bases and J lost 0, with 15 bases in between. Germline V gene sequence: CDR1 DFQATT, CDR2 SNEGSKA (reference sequence). The CDR3 is 17 amino acids.

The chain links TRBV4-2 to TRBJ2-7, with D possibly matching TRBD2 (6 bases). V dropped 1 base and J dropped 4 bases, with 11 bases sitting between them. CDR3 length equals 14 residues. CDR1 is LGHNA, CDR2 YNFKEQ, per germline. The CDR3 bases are TGTGCCAGCAGCCAAGCCGGAGGGAGGTACGAGCAGTACTTC. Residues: CASSQAGGRYEQYF.

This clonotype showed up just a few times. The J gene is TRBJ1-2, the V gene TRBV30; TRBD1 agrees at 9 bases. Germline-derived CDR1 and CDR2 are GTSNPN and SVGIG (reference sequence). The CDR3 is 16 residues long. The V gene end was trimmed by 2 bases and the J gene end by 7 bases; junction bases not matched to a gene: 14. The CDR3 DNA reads TGTGCCTGGAGTATCGGGGTGGGGACAGGGAGTAGTGGCTACACCTTC. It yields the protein CAWSIGVGTGSSGYTF.

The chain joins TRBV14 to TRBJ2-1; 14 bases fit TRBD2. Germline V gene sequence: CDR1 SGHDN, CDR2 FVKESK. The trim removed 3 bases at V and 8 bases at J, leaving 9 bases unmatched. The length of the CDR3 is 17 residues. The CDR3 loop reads CASSHGTSGRYVDEQFF. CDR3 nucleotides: TGTGCCAGCAGCCATGGGACTAGCGGGAGATATGTCGATGAGCAGTTCTTC.

Here the CDR3 DNA reads TGCGCCAGCAGCCACCAGGGGTCCAATGAGCAGTTCTTC. It codes for CASSHQGSNEQFF. J is TRBJ2-1 and V is TRBV4-3; D perhaps matches TRBD1 (6 bases). The CDR3 consists of 13 residues. Germline V gene sequence: CDR1 LGHNA, CDR2 YSLEER. Trimming left V 3 bases short and J 6 bases short, with 9 bases between.

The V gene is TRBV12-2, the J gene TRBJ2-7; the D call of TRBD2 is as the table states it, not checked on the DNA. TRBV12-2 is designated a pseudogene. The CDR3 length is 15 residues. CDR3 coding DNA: TGTGCAAGTCGCTCCCCGGGACTAGCATCGGAGGAGCAGTACTTC. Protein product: CASRSPGLASEEQYF.

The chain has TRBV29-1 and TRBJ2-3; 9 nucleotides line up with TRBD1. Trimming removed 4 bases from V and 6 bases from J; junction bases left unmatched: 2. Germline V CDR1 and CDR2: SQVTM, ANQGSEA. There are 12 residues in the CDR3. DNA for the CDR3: TGCAGCGTTGGGGACAGGGATGATACGCAGTATTTT. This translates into CSVGDRDDTQYF.

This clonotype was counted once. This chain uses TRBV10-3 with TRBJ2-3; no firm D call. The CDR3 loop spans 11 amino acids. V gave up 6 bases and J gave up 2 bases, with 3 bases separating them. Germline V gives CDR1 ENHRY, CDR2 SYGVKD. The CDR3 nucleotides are TGTGCCATCAGCGACACAGATACGCAGTATTTT. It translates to CAISDTDTQYF.

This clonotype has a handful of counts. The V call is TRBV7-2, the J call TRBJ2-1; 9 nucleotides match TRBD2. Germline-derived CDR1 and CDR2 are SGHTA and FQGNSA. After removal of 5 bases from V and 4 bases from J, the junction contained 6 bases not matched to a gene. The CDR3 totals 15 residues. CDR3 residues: CASSRRLAEYNEQFF. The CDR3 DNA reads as TGTGCCAGCAGCCGCAGACTAGCGGAGTACAATGAGCAGTTCTTC. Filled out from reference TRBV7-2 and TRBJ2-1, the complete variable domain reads GAGVSQSPSNKVTEKGKDVELRCDPISGHTALYWYRQSLGQGLEFLIYFQGNSAPDKSGLPSDRFSAERTGGSVSTLTIQRTQQEDSAVYLCASSRRLAEYNEQFFGPGTRLTVL.

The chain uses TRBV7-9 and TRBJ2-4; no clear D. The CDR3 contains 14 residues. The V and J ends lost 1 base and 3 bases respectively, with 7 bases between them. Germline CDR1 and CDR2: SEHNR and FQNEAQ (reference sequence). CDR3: CASSLGVVKNIQYF. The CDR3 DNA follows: TGTGCCAGCAGCTTAGGGGTAGTCAAAAACATTCAGTACTTC.

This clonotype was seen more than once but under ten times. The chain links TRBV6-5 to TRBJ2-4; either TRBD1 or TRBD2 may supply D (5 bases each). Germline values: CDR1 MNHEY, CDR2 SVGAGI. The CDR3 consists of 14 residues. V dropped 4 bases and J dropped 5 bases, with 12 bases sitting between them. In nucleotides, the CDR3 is TGTGCCAGCAGTTCTGAGGGACCACAAAACATTCAGTACTTC. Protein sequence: CASSSEGPQNIQYF.

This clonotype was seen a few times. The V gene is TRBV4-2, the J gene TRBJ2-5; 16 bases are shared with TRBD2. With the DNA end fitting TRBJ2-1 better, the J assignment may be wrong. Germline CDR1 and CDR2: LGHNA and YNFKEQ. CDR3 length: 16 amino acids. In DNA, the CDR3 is TGTGCCAGCAGCCGGACCGGGACTAGCGGGAGGGATGAGCAGTTCTTC. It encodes CASSRTGTSGRDEQFF.

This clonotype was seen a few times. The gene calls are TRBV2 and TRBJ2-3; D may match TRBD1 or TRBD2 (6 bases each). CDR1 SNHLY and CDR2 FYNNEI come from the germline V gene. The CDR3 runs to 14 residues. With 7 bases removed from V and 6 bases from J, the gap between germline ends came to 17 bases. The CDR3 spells CASKTGALSDTQYF. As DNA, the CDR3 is TGTGCCAGCAAAACGGGGGCCCTTAGTGATACGCAGTATTTT.

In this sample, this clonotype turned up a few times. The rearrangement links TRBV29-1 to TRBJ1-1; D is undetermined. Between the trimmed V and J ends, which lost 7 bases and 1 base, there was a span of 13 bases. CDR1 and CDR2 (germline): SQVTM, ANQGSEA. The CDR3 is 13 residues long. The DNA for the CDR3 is TGCAGCGGAGACACTTACTCGAACACTGAAGCTTTCTTT. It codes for CSGDTYSNTEAFF.

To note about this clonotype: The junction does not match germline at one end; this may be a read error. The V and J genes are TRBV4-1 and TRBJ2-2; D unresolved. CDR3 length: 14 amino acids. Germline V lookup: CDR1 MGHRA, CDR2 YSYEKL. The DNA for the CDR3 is TGCGCCAGCAGCAAAGATCGGGCTACCGGGGAGCTGTTTTTT. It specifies CASSKDRATGELFF.

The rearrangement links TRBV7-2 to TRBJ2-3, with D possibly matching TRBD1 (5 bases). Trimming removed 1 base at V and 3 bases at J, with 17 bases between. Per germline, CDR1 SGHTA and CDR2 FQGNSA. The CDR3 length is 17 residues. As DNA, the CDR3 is TGTGCCAGCAGCTTAGTGGGGCCTCTGGGATTAACAGATACGCAGTATTTT. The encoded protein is CASSLVGPLGLTDTQYF.

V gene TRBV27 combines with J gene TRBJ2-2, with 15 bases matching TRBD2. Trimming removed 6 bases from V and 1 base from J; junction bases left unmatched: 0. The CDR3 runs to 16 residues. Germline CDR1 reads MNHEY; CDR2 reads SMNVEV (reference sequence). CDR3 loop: CASRGLAGGNTGELFF. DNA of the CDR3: TGTGCCAGCAGGGGACTAGCGGGGGGGAACACCGGGGAGCTGTTTTTT.

The CDR3 sequence: CVLRPPDGAFF. The DNA of the CDR3 is TGTGTCTTGAGGCCCCCAGACGGGGCTTTCTTT. The chain has TRBV12-3 or TRBV12-4 and TRBJ1-1; no clear D gene. The CDR3 spans 11 residues.

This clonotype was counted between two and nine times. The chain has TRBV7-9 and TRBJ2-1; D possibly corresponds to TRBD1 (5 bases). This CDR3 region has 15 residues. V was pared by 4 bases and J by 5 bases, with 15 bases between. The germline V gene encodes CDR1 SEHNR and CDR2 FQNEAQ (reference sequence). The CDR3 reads CASSSTENIDNEQFF. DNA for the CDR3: TGTGCCAGCAGCTCGACAGAAAACATCGACAATGAGCAGTTCTTC.

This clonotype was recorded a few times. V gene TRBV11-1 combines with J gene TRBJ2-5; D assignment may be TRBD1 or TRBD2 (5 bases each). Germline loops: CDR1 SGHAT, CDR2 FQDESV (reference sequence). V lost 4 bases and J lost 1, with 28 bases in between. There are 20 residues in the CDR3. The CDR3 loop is CASSSSLSGVSGTFQETQYF. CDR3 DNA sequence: TGTGCCAGCAGCTCGAGTCTAAGCGGTGTGTCAGGGACCTTCCAAGAGACCCAGTACTTC.

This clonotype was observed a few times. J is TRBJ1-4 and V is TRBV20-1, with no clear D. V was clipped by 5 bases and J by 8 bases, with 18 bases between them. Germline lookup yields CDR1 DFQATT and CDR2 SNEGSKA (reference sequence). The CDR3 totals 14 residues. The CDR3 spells CSAGKTTRGEKLFF. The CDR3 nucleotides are TGCAGTGCTGGGAAGACAACCCGGGGAGAAAAACTGTTTTTT.